Shown below are 31 T cell receptor beta chains from a single sample sequenced in a study of blood T cell repertoires in COVID-19. TCRdb keeps only in-frame clones here, not all; method: immunoSEQ multiplex PCR. The sample has hundreds of thousands of clones, roughly 85% seen once. Sequenced input: PBMCs or T cells enriched from blood (not recorded which). Receptors originate from a man aged 40-49 years who had been exposed to COVID-19.

This chain links TRBV29-1 with TRBJ1-1; D not resolved. The V gene lost 4 bases and the J gene lost 1 base, with 10 bases spanning the gap. Germline-derived CDR1 and CDR2 are SQVTM and ANQGSEA. There are 13 residues in the CDR3. This CDR3 is CSVAGTANTEAFF. The CDR3 DNA reads as TGCAGCGTTGCCGGAACAGCGAACACTGAAGCTTTCTTT.

The chain is built from TRBV9 and TRBJ2-3; perhaps TRBD2 as D (6 bases). V was trimmed by 3 bases and J by 0 bases, leaving 17 bases between them. In germline, CDR1 is SGDLS, CDR2 YYNGEE. This CDR3 has 17 residues. This chain's CDR3 is CASSASRRAGSTDTQYF. The CDR3 DNA reads as TGTGCCAGCAGCGCCTCCCGCCGGGCGGGGAGCACAGATACGCAGTATTTT.

V and J are TRBV5-1 and TRBJ1-5; D gene uncertain. The CDR3 is made up of 15 amino acids. V lost 4 bases and J lost 6, with 17 bases in between. Germline V gives CDR1 SGHRS, CDR2 YFSETQ. CDR3 in amino acids: CASSPGIESGQPQHF. The DNA for the CDR3 is TGCGCCAGCAGCCCCGGGATCGAGAGCGGTCAGCCCCAGCATTTT. The full variable domain, with the rest looked up from reference TRBV5-1 and TRBJ1-5, is KAGVTQTPRYLIKTRGQQVTLSCSPISGHRSVSWYQQTPGQGLQFLFEYFSETQRNKGNFPGRFSGRQFSNSRSEMNVSTLELGDSALYLCASSPGIESGQPQHFGDGTRLSIL.

The chain recombines TRBV27 with TRBJ1-2; D not resolved. Germline-derived CDR1 and CDR2 are MNHEY and SMNVEV (reference sequence). There are 14 residues in the CDR3. V lost 5 bases, J lost 4 bases, and 14 bases lay in between. The DNA for the CDR3 is TGTGCCAGCAGTCTCCAAAGTGGGCGCTATGGCTACACCTTC. Its protein is CASSLQSGRYGYTF.

V is TRBV19 and J is TRBJ1-6, with TRBD1 identical over 9 bases. Losses at the gene ends were 7 bases for V and 9 bases for J; bases not matched to a gene: 7. The germline CDR1 and CDR2 sequences are LNHDA and SQIVND (reference sequence). This CDR3 contains 14 residues. The CDR3 protein is CASNTGGVGSPLHF. CDR3 DNA sequence: TGTGCCAGTAACACAGGGGGCGTTGGTTCACCCCTCCACTTT.

This chain connects TRBV10-2 to TRBJ1-2; D is possibly TRBD1 (5 bases). This CDR3 is 17 amino acids long. V gave up 3 bases and J gave up 3 bases, with 20 bases separating them. Germline CDR1 WSHSY, CDR2 SAAADI. This chain's CDR3 is CASSDGQGGVLDYGYTF. CDR3 coding DNA: TGCGCCAGCAGTGACGGGCAGGGAGGTGTGCTGGACTATGGCTACACCTTC.

This clone was recorded only once. The chain links TRBV27 to TRBJ1-2; perhaps TRBD1 as D (5 bases). Trimming took 3 bases from V and 0 from J, leaving 11 bases between them. The CDR3 sequence is 15 residues long. From germline, CDR1 is MNHEY and CDR2 SMNVEV (reference sequence). The CDR3 spells CASSFLDSANYGYTF. The CDR3 DNA reads as TGTGCCAGCAGTTTCCTAGACAGCGCTAACTATGGCTACACCTTC.

The chain is built from TRBV5-1 and TRBJ2-7, with 7 bases aligning to TRBD2. V shed 4 bases and J 2 bases; nucleotides not matched to a gene: 6. The CDR3 is 14 amino acids. Germline V gene lookup returns CDR1 SGHRS and CDR2 YFSETQ. The CDR3 bases are TGCGCCAGCAGCGGGGGGGGACCTACCTACGAGCAGTACTTC. Its protein product is CASSGGGPTYEQYF.

The chain recombines TRBV12-3 or TRBV12-4 with TRBJ1-4; D remains unclear. The CDR3 totals 13 residues. The V end lost 6 bases, the J end lost 7 bases, and 12 bases lay between the germline ends. CDR3 DNA: TGTGCCAGCAGCCCCTCGGGGTTTGAAAAACTGTTTTTT. Its protein is CASSPSGFEKLFF.

The chain recombines TRBV5-1 with TRBJ2-5, with 10 bases that match TRBD2. Losses at the gene ends were 6 bases for V and 6 bases for J; bases not matched to a gene: 5. Germline V gives CDR1 SGHRS, CDR2 YFSETQ. This CDR3 is 13 amino acids long. The CDR3 nucleotides read TGCGCCAGCACCTTAGCGGGAGGAAAGACCCAGTACTTC. The encoded protein is CASTLAGGKTQYF.

This chain joins TRBV28 and TRBJ1-4, with TRBD1 matching 7 bases. CDR3 length: 14 residues. Unmatched junction bases numbered 10, after V lost 6 bases and J lost 9 bases. Germline CDR1 reads MDHEN; CDR2 reads SYDVKM. The CDR3 region has the DNA TGTGCCAGCAGCCCGGACAGGACTATGAAAAAACTGTTTTTT. This sequence encodes CASSPDRTMKKLFF.

The chain employs TRBV5-1 and TRBJ2-3; D is uncertain. The germline V gene has CDR1 SGHRS and CDR2 YFSETQ. Between the trimmed V and J ends, which lost 0 bases and 4 bases, there was a span of 6 bases. The CDR3 consists of 13 residues. DNA of the CDR3: TGCGCCAGCAGCTTGGGAACAGCAGATACGCAGTATTTT. As protein: CASSLGTADTQYF.

The rearrangement joins TRBV15 to TRBJ1-3; possible D gene TRBD1, 6 bases. The CDR3 spans 17 residues. Trimming stripped 1 base from V and 7 bases from J, with 20 bases between. Germline V gives CDR1 LNHNV, CDR2 YYDKDF (reference sequence). CDR3 sequence: CATSRGGHLQKMNTIYF. Here the CDR3 DNA reads TGTGCCACCAGCAGAGGGGGACACCTCCAAAAGATGAACACCATATATTTT.

The chain has TRBV7-8 and TRBJ1-2; D unclear. The CDR3 runs 14 residues. Trimming shortened V by 3 bases and J by 0 bases, and 8 bases separated the two germline ends. CDR1 SGHVS and CDR2 FQNEAQ come from the germline V gene. Written as DNA, the CDR3 is TGTGCCAGCAGCTTTCGGTTAGCTAACTATGGCTACACCTTC. Protein product: CASSFRLANYGYTF.

The chain carries TRBV5-4 and TRBJ2-5; D might be TRBD1 (6 bases). Germline loops: CDR1 SGHNT, CDR2 YYREEE (reference sequence). Trimming took off 3 bases at V and 4 bases at J, with 16 bases between the two ends. The CDR3 covers 15 residues. CDR3 protein: CASSSRDGQRETQYF. CDR3 DNA sequence: TGTGCCAGCAGCTCCAGGGACGGACAGAGAGAGACCCAGTACTTC.

The chain joins TRBV11-3 to TRBJ2-5; 8 bases agree with TRBD1. The V segment lost 5 bases and the J segment 5 bases; nucleotides outside the gene matches: 7. Germline V gives CDR1 SGHNT, CDR2 YENEEA. CDR3 length: 14 residues. CDR3 coding DNA: TGTGCCAGCAGCAGGACAGGGTCACGGGAGACCCAGTACTTC. Translating gives CASSRTGSRETQYF.

The chain carries TRBV7-8 and TRBJ2-1, with D maybe TRBD1 (6 bases). Germline V CDR1 and CDR2: SGHVS, FQNEAQ. V was trimmed by 7 bases and J by 8 bases, leaving 24 bases between them. CDR3 length: 16 residues. The CDR3 here is CASKLKRGYRLDEQFF. In DNA, the CDR3 is TGTGCCAGCAAGCTTAAGAGGGGGTATCGGTTGGATGAGCAGTTCTTC.

As for this clone: The sample holds other DNA sequences that translate to the same CDR3. In DNA form, the CDR3 reads TGTGCCAGCAGCCTGGGCCCTAACACTGAAGCTTTCTTT. It specifies CASSLGPNTEAFF. The chain combines TRBV12-3 or TRBV12-4 with TRBJ1-1; D is uncertain. The CDR3 is made up of 13 amino acids. V lost 6 bases, J lost 2 bases, and 10 bases lay in between.

V usage is TRBV19 and J usage is TRBJ1-1, with TRBD1 matching over 7 bases. The germline V gene has CDR1 LNHDA and CDR2 SQIVND (reference sequence). V lost 3 bases to trimming and J lost 5 bases; unmatched junction nucleotides: 12. This CDR3 has 16 residues. In DNA, the CDR3 is TGTGCCAGTAGTATTGAGGGGGCAGCTTGGAGGACTGAAGCTTTCTTT. Translation gives CASSIEGAAWRTEAFF.

This sequence joins TRBV27 and TRBJ2-1; D gene unclear. The CDR3 runs 13 residues. Germline CDR1 is MNHEY and CDR2 is SMNVEV (reference sequence). V was trimmed by 6 bases and J by 9 bases, leaving 15 bases between them. The DNA for the CDR3 is TGTGCCAGCAGCCGAGATATAAGAGGTGAGCAGTTCTTC. This encodes CASSRDIRGEQFF.

CDR3 sequence: CASRSSGSDEQFF. The CDR3, as DNA: TGTGCCAGCAGGAGTAGCGGGAGCGATGAGCAGTTCTTC. V and J are TRBV25-1 and TRBJ2-1; 9 bases are a match to TRBD2. CDR3 length equals 13 residues. Trimming at V came to 6 bases and at J to 8 bases, leaving 5 bases not matched to a gene. CDR1 is MGHDK, CDR2 SYGVNS, per germline.

The chain carries TRBV18 and TRBJ1-6, with TRBD1 matching 7 bases. Germline CDR1 and CDR2: KGHSH and LQKENI. The CDR3 is made up of 14 amino acids. Trimming took 6 bases from V and 12 from J; bases not matched to a gene: 11. The CDR3 protein is CASSQDRVNGPLHF. In DNA form, the CDR3 reads TGTGCCAGCTCCCAAGACAGGGTCAACGGACCCCTCCACTTT.

The chain uses TRBV5-4 and TRBJ1-1, with 8 bases aligning to TRBD1. The V gene end was trimmed by 4 bases and the J gene end by 3 bases; junction bases not matched to a gene: 8. This CDR3 region has 15 residues. CDR1 and CDR2 (germline): SGHNT, YYREEE (reference sequence). For the CDR3, the DNA is TGTGCCAGCAGCCAGCCACCGGACAGGGACACTGAAGCTTTCTTT. As protein: CASSQPPDRDTEAFF. The full variable domain, rest sourced from reference TRBV5-4 and TRBJ1-1, is ETGVTQSPTHLIKTRGQQVTLRCSSQSGHNTVSWYQQALGQGPQFIFQYYREEENGRGNFPPRFSGLQFPNYSSELNVNALELDDSALYLCASSQPPDRDTEAFFGQGTRLTVV.

The chain links TRBV6-5 to TRBJ1-1; tentatively, D is TRBD1 (5 bases). CDR3 length equals 15 residues. Germline CDR1 is MNHEY and CDR2 is SVGAGI. The ends were cut back, 4 bases at V and 7 bases at J, with 19 bases in the middle. Here the CDR3 reads CASSSGGAGKGEAFF. Written as DNA, the CDR3 is TGTGCCAGCAGTTCGGGCGGGGCAGGGAAAGGTGAAGCTTTCTTT.

The rearrangement joins TRBV4-1 to TRBJ2-3, with unresolved D. V lost 3 bases and J lost 6, with 7 bases in between. The V gene's germline CDR1 is MGHRA and CDR2 YSYEKL. This CDR3 region has 12 residues. The CDR3 here is CASSHPSDTQYF. DNA for the CDR3: TGCGCCAGCAGCCATCCCTCCGATACGCAGTATTTT.

This clone was counted a single time. The chain employs TRBV12-2 and TRBJ1-3. TRBV12-2 is shown as a pseudogene. This CDR3 has 18 residues. CDR3 bases: TGTGCAAGTCGCTTAATCCCTGGCAGGACTTGCTCTGGAAACACCATATATTTT. It translates to CASRLIPGRTCSGNTIYF.

This rearrangement joins TRBV4-1 to TRBJ2-4; 10 nucleotides agree with TRBD2. The CDR3 totals 15 residues. The J segment lost 7 bases and the V segment lost 4 bases, leaving 7 bases of the junction unmatched. The germline V gene encodes CDR1 MGHRA and CDR2 YSYEKL. The CDR3 sequence: CASSPSGRLGNIQYF. CDR3 coding DNA: TGCGCCAGCAGCCCTAGCGGGAGACTGGGGAACATTCAGTACTTC.

The chain carries TRBV11-2 and TRBJ1-6; no reliable D call. Germline V gene sequence: CDR1 SGHAT, CDR2 FQNNGV. There are 13 residues in the CDR3. V was pared by 5 bases and J by 4 bases, with 6 bases between. CDR3 amino acids: CASSAEYNSPLHF. Written as DNA, the CDR3 is TGTGCCAGCAGCGCAGAATATAATTCACCCCTCCACTTT.

V is TRBV24-1 and J is TRBJ2-6; D is unclear. Germline CDR1 is KGHDR and CDR2 is SFDVKD. The V end lost 3 bases, the J end lost 0 bases, and 17 bases lay between the germline ends. This CDR3 is 19 amino acids long. CDR3 residues: CATSDREADSLSGANVLTF. The CDR3 nucleotides read TGTGCCACCAGTGATAGAGAGGCAGACTCCCTCTCTGGGGCCAACGTCCTGACTTTC.

The CDR3 DNA reads TGTGCCAGCACGTTTCGGGAGGAAGCTTTCTTT. This codes for CASTFREEAFF. The chain combines TRBV11-2 with TRBJ1-1, with D unresolved. V gave up 7 bases and J gave up 8 bases, with 11 bases separating them. In germline, CDR1 is SGHAT, CDR2 FQNNGV. The CDR3 runs 11 residues.

V is TRBV30 and J is TRBJ2-3; a possible D gene is TRBD1 (6 bases). This CDR3 spans 12 amino acids. Per germline, CDR1 GTSNPN and CDR2 SVGIG (reference sequence). Deletions cut 5 bases from V and 6 bases from J, with 12 bases between. This CDR3 is CAWSGQGDTQYF. Here the CDR3 DNA reads TGTGCCTGGTCCGGGCAGGGGGATACGCAGTATTTT.